The clone carrying this T cell receptor beta chain has a count of ten or more. Its antigen is still unknown. This sample was included in a study of CD8+CD57+ T cells in acquired aplastic anemia. For the study at large: Sorted cells (CD4+ and CD8+) yielded DNA amounts that averaged 3.2 ug.

Regarding the study as a whole: Patients shared twenty-nine CD8+ CDR3 sequences with controls.

For CDR3 and TCR beta VDJ profiling, genomic DNA was the template used. Via MiXCR, TCRdb re-called the reads, giving one row per CDR3 protein. The table lists about 160,000 distinct CDR3 sequences, 40% to 55% of them singletons. CDR1 is MGHRA, CDR2 YSYEKL, per germline. The CDR3 covers 13 residues. Trimming took 5 bases from V and 9 from J, leaving 17 bases between them. It was patients with CD8+CD57+ cell expansion by flow cytometry who were chosen for sequencing. The chain combines TRBV4-1 with TRBJ2-7; D tentatively reads TRBD1 or TRBD2 (5 bases each). This TCR was sampled from a human donor with aplastic anemia. Sample: sorted CD4+, CD8+, or CD8+CD57+ T cells (not recorded which) from PBMCs. CDR3 sequence: CASSLEGVGGQYF. The DNA of the CDR3 is TGCGCCAGCAGCTTAGAAGGGGTTGGGGGGCAGTACTTC.